This T cell receptor beta chain is from a study of human T cells and chemical hapten exposure. Described time point: patch test 2, 6 weeks after DPC sensitization. The sample's treatment: therapeutic diphenylcyclopropenone sensitization with weekly scalp DPC. TCRdb re-called the RACE reads through MiXCR, storing one row per CDR3 protein. The sample comprises hundreds of thousands of distinct CDR3 sequences, 6% to 7% of which are singletons, and approximately 5.4% rests with the top ten. This clonotype was seen repeatedly, ten times or more. Trimming left V 0 bases short and J 1 base short, with 6 bases between. Germline assignment: CDR1 MNHEY and CDR2 SVGEGT. The length of the CDR3 is 14 residues.

This specimen was whole blood, taken in connection with sensitization to the hapten diphenylcyclopropenone (DPC). This receptor was taken from a woman younger than 35 with alopecia areata. Some clones in this sample may be carry-over from other donors' samples. This rearrangement joins TRBV6-2 or TRBV6-3 to TRBJ1-1; no reliable D call. For the CDR3, the DNA is TGTGCCAGCAGTTACTCCCCCCAGAACACTGAAGCTTTCTTT. Translated, it gives CASSYSPQNTEAFF.